A single T cell receptor beta chain is shown here with its context. The target of this receptor is not known. The germline gene is not matched at one end of the junction; a read error may be the cause. The CDR3 has 18 amino acids, counting the end cysteine and phenylalanine. Of the read, only the CDR3 DNA is kept; its 54 bases are in frame from base 1. According to the germline V gene (reference sequence), CDR1 reads SGHAT and CDR2 reads FQDESV. These data are taken from a study of metastatic and nonmetastatic thyroid tumors (dated by TCRdb to about 2020). Regarding the research as a whole: Repertoires from peripheral blood and from tumor or nodule tissue samples of malignant and benign thyroid patients were compared.

What the authors observed across the whole study: In both blood and tumor samples, malignant tumors were reported to have significantly higher TCR beta diversity than benign nodules.

Libraries were made using PCR. TCRdb shows the sequencer as Illumina HiSeq 4000. High-throughput sequencing was used to profile the CDR3 region of the TCR beta-chain in every patient. Per the source publication's procedure: CDR3 differences across clinicopathological groups were used to build a classifier for discriminating distant-metastatic papillary thyroid cancer patients. To measure repertoire diversity the researchers used the Shannon index, while the Morisita-Horn index served to gauge how similar the tumor and blood repertoires were. In-frame beta chains were kept once TCRdb had trimmed the public reads at Q25 with fastp and called clones with MiXCR. Here the V and J calls rest on TCRdb's processing, not on the authors' analysis. The sample has about 35,000 clones on record, 17% of them singletons. The top ten clonotypes cover around 6.6% of the sample. Before undergoing thyroid surgery, none of the patients had been given any kind of treatment. Patient clinical samples collected from about 2012 to 2018 were retrospectively analysed using T-cell receptor beta sequencing.

The receptor chain draws on TRBV11-1 and TRBJ1-2, with TRBD1 as a weak D call on 5 bases. Material for sequencing was blood. The sequence was obtained from a male donor with papillary thyroid cancer or a benign thyroid nodule (not recorded which). Some clones in this sample may be carry-over from other donors' samples. The CDR3 is CAISPRPGLQSTNYCYTF. The DNA is as follows: TGTGCCATCAGCCCCCGCCCGGGACTCCAGTCTACTAACTATTGCTACACCTTC.